A selection of T cell receptor beta chains follows, all from one sample in a study of graft-versus-host responses after intestinal transplantation. The data were produced by immunoSEQ multiplex PCR, yet TCRdb's version contains in-frame clones alone and is incomplete. The table shows about 100,000 clones, with more than 75% occurring only once. Their cognate antigens are unknown. Source: unstimulated CD4+ T cells sorted from spleen or lymph node cells, taken before transplant. Receptor source: a human donor who was the organ donor for an intestinal transplant. The CDR3 runs from the conserved cysteine through the conserved F or W. The D gene is left open where the match is weak. Size is omitted from some rows. Given values are once, few, many or a class for expanded clones.

J	D	V	size	CDR3	DNA
TRBJ2-2	-	TRBV30	-	CAWTGVTNTGELFF	TGTGCCTGGACGGGAGTCACGAACACCGGGGAGCTGTTTTTT
TRBJ2-7	-	TRBV7-9	few	CASSRGAHEQYF	TGTGCCAGCAGTCGGGGGGCCCACGAGCAGTACTTC
TRBJ2-3	TRBD1	TRBV5-1	-	CASSNGQGRDPTNTQYF	TGCGCCAGCAGCAACGGACAGGGGCGTGACCCCACGAATACGCAGTATTTT
TRBJ2-7	TRBD1	TRBV4-1	-	CASSPKWDRGLFGQYF	TGCGCCAGCAGCCCAAAGTGGGACAGGGGGCTTTTCGGGCAGTACTTC
TRBJ2-2	-	TRBV10-3	-	CAISWGMVGVNTGELFF	TGTGCCATCAGTTGGGGCATGGTAGGGGTGAACACCGGGGAGCTGTTTTTT
TRBJ2-5	TRBD1	TRBV7-2	-	CASSLNLGQGAETQYF	TGTGCCAGCAGCTTAAACTTGGGACAGGGGGCCGAGACCCAGTACTTC
TRBJ2-1	-	TRBV5-1	-	CASSLAGIRDPRQGEQFF	TGCGCCAGCAGCTTGGCGGGAATCCGGGACCCGCGGCAAGGGGAGCAGTTCTTC
TRBJ1-2	-	TRBV30	-	CAWRVELRPNYGYTF	TGTGCCTGGAGGGTCGAATTACGACCTAACTATGGCTACACCTTC
TRBJ1-6	TRBD1	TRBV9	-	CASSARQGWDNSPLHF	TGTGCCAGCAGCGCCAGACAGGGTTGGGATAATTCACCCCTCCACTTT
TRBJ1-1	-	TRBV6-6	-	CASSQGYTEAFF	TGTGCCAGCTCCCAGGGATACACTGAAGCTTTCTTT
TRBJ2-3	-	TRBV6-1	-	CASSEIGGQPIDTQYF	TGTGCCAGCAGTGAAATCGGGGGTCAGCCGATAGATACGCAGTATTTT
TRBJ1-5	-	TRBV28	-	CASSRWQPQHF	TGTGCCAGTTCTCGCTGGCAGCCCCAGCATTTT
TRBJ2-7	-	TRBV20-1	-	CSAQYPDEQYF	TGCAGTGCTCAATATCCGGACGAGCAGTACTTC
TRBJ2-5	-	TRBV7-9	-	CAAQGETQYF	TGTGCCGCCCAGGGGGAGACCCAGTACTTC
TRBJ2-7	TRBD1	TRBV5-6	-	CASSLAPSDRVWQYF	TGTGCCAGCAGCTTAGCCCCCTCAGACAGGGTTTGGCAGTACTTC
TRBJ2-1	TRBD1	TRBV5-4	-	CASSLGDRAVNEQFF	TGTGCCAGCAGCTTGGGGGACAGAGCCGTCAATGAGCAGTTCTTC
TRBJ1-1	TRBD1	TRBV5-6	-	CASSLAPGQVRNTEAFF	TGTGCCAGCAGCTTGGCCCCCGGACAGGTGAGGAACACTGAAGCTTTCTTT
TRBJ2-7	-	TRBV10-2	few	CASAAPREQYF	TGCGCCAGCGCCGCCCCCCGCGAGCAGTACTTC
TRBJ2-7	TRBD1	TRBV6-5	once	CASSSRDRGPEQYF	TGTGCCAGCAGTTCCCGGGACAGGGGCCCCGAGCAGTACTTC
TRBJ2-3	-	TRBV6-1	-	CASSNRQASTDTQYF	TGTGCCAGCAGTAATAGACAGGCCAGCACAGATACGCAGTATTTT
TRBJ2-3	-	TRBV7-2	-	CASIPTGGPDTQYF	TGTGCCAGCATCCCTACCGGGGGGCCGGATACGCAGTATTTT
TRBJ1-5	-	TRBV10-3	-	CAISDVDGNNQPQHF	TGTGCCATCAGTGACGTGGACGGGAACAATCAGCCCCAGCATTTT
TRBJ2-3	-	TRBV7-8	-	CASSPVGGHTQYF	TGTGCCAGCAGCCCCGTAGGAGGACATACGCAGTATTTT
TRBJ1-1	-	TRBV6-1	-	CASSELYSSMNTEAFF	TGTGCCAGCAGTGAATTGTACAGCAGCATGAACACTGAAGCTTTCTTT
TRBJ1-4	-	TRBV28	-	CASRPGVATNEKLFF	TGTGCCAGCAGGCCCGGGGTCGCAACTAATGAAAAACTGTTTTTT
TRBJ1-1	-	TRBV19	-	CASSIGGFGVPQNTEAFF	TGTGCCAGTAGTATAGGAGGTTTCGGGGTTCCCCAGAACACTGAAGCTTTCTTT
TRBJ1-5	TRBD1	TRBV28	-	CASSSSGTGSNQPRHF	TGTGCCAGCAGTTCATCCGGGACAGGGTCCAATCAGCCCCGGCATTTT
TRBJ2-1	-	TRBV5-6	-	CASSLAFGGEQFF	TGTGCCAGCAGCTTGGCCTTTGGGGGGGAGCAGTTCTTC
TRBJ2-2	-	TRBV4-2	-	CASSQDRVVTGELFF	TGTGCCAGCAGCCAAGACAGGGTCGTGACCGGGGAGCTGTTTTTT
TRBJ1-2	TRBD1	TRBV27	-	CASSVDRDHGYTF	TGTGCCAGCAGTGTAGACAGGGACCATGGCTACACCTTC
TRBJ2-7	-	TRBV4-2	-	CASSQEGGPEEQYF	TGTGCCAGCAGCCAGGAGGGGGGGCCGGAGGAGCAGTACTTC
TRBJ2-7	TRBD1	TRBV6-1	-	CASSAQTGSYEQYF	TGTGCCAGCAGTGCCCAGACAGGGAGCTACGAGCAGTACTTC
TRBJ1-4	-	TRBV5-1	-	CASSGSGGREKLFF	TGCGCCAGCAGCGGGAGTGGGGGCCGTGAAAAACTGTTTTTT
TRBJ2-3	-	TRBV18	-	CASSPEGARDTQYF	TGTGCCAGCTCACCAGAAGGGGCCCGCGATACGCAGTATTTT
TRBJ1-6	TRBD1	TRBV30	-	CASGGGSSYNSPLHF	TGTGCCTCAGGGGGGGGCAGCTCCTATAATTCACCCCTCCACTTT
TRBJ1-1	-	TRBV5-1	once	CASSSLLMGNTEAFF	TGCGCCAGCAGCTCTCTCTTAATGGGGAACACTGAAGCTTTCTTT
TRBJ1-4	-	TRBV15	few	CATSRGTGWTNEKLFF	TGTGCCACCAGCAGGGGCACAGGGTGGACTAATGAAAAACTGTTTTTT
TRBJ2-1	TRBD2	TRBV9	-	CASSVEGLAGGLSYNEQFF	TGTGCCAGCAGCGTGGAGGGACTAGCGGGGGGTTTATCCTACAATGAGCAGTTCTTC
TRBJ2-7	-	TRBV18	-	CASSPDSSYEQYF	TGTGCCAGCTCACCAGACAGTTCCTACGAGCAGTACTTC
TRBJ2-5	TRBD2	TRBV28	-	CASSLSPAGVETQYF	TGTGCCAGCAGTTTGTCACCAGCGGGGGTAGAGACCCAGTACTTC
TRBJ1-2	TRBD1	TRBV28	few	CASSSTGGYGYTF	TGTGCCAGCAGCAGCACAGGGGGCTATGGCTACACCTTC
TRBJ1-2	-	TRBV30	-	CAWSPRPGDYGYTF	TGTGCCTGGAGTCCCCGCCCAGGGGACTATGGCTACACCTTC
TRBJ2-1	TRBD2	TRBV5-1	-	CASSWGLAGAKPSSYNEQFF	TGCGCCAGCAGCTGGGGACTAGCGGGGGCGAAGCCGAGCTCCTACAATGAGCAGTTCTTC
TRBJ2-5	TRBD2	TRBV5-1	-	CASSVALAGGAQYF	TGCGCCAGCAGCGTGGCGCTAGCGGGGGGTGCCCAGTACTTC
TRBJ2-7	TRBD1	TRBV2	few	CASSEALRDRDIYF	TGTGCCAGCAGTGAAGCGCTTCGGGACAGGGATATTTACTTC
TRBJ2-2	-	TRBV5-4	once	CASSQDGTGELFF	TGTGCCAGCAGCCAGGATGGCACCGGGGAGCTGTTTTTT
TRBJ2-3	TRBD1	TRBV4-2	-	CASSQGTGGADTQYF	TGTGCCAGCAGCCAAGGGACAGGGGGCGCAGATACGCAGTATTTT
TRBJ2-7	-	TRBV30	-	CAWSGGGGPPYEQYF	TGTGCCTGGAGTGGTGGCGGGGGCCCACCCTACGAGCAGTACTTC
TRBJ2-1	-	TRBV11-1	-	CASSFGGLGQFF	TGTGCCAGCAGCTTCGGGGGGCTAGGGCAGTTCTTC
TRBJ1-4	TRBD1	TRBV7-6	once	CASSAGGTVPNEKLFF	TGTGCCAGCAGCGCTGGAGGGACAGTTCCTAATGAAAAACTGTTTTTT
TRBJ1-1	-	TRBV6-5	-	CASRWREAFF	TGTGCCAGCAGATGGAGGGAAGCTTTCTTT